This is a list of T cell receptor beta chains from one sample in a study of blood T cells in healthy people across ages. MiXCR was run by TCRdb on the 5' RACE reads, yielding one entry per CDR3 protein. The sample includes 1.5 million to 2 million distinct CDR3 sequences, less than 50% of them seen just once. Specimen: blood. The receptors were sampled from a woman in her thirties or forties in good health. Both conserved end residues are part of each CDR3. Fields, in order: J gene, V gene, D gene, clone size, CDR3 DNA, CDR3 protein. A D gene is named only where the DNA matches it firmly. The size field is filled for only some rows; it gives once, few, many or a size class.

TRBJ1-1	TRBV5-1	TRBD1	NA	TGCGCCAGCAGCTCCCAGGGGGGCTGGACTGAAGCTTTCTTT	CASSSQGGWTEAFF
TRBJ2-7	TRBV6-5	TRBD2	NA	TGTGCCAGCAGTTACTCGGAGGTAGCGGGGGCGCGCGGCGAGCAGTACTTC	CASSYSEVAGARGEQYF
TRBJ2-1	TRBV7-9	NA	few	TGTGCCAGCAGCTCGAAAACAGGGATTTACAATGAGCAGTTCTTC	CASSSKTGIYNEQFF
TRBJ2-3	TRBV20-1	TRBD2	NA	TGCAGTGCTGCCAGCGCGGGGGTAGGAGATACGCAGTATTTT	CSAASAGVGDTQYF
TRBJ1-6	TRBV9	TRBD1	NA	TGTGCCAGCAGCGGACGGGACAGGGGAATCTCACCCCTCCACTTT	CASSGRDRGISPLHF
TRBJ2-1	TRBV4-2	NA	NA	TGTGCCAGCAGCCAGACCCGTAGTGAGCAGTTCTTC	CASSQTRSEQFF
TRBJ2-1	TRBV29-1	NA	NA	TGCAGCGTTGATGACGGTGCCTACAATGAGCAGTTCTTC	CSVDDGAYNEQFF
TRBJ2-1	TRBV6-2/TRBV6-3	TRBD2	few	TGTGCCAGCAGTTACTCTGGCGGGGGGGCGAATGAGCAGTTCTTC	CASSYSGGGANEQFF
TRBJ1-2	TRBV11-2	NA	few	TGTGCCAGCAGCGTTGGGCAGGGGTGGTATGGCTACACCTTC	CASSVGQGWYGYTF
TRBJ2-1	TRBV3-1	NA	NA	TGTGCCAGCAGTCCCCCACCACAGGGACTGAAATACAATGAGCAGTTCTTC	CASSPPPQGLKYNEQFF
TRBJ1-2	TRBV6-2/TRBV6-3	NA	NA	TGTGCCAGCACCTTCATGGGACGGAACTATGGCTACACCTTC	CASTFMGRNYGYTF
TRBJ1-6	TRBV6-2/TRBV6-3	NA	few	TGTGCCAGTCTGCCAGGGGACCATTCACCCCTCCACTTT	CASLPGDHSPLHF
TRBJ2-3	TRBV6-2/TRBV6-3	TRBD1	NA	TGTGCCAGCAGTTCCGGCCCAGGACAGGGGGCCGCAGATACGCAGTATTTT	CASSSGPGQGAADTQYF
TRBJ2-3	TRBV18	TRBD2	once	TGTGCCAGCTCACCAAGGGCTCTTTTAGCGGGGACGGACGATACGCAGTATTTT	CASSPRALLAGTDDTQYF
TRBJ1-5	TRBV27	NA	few	TGTGCCAGCAGTTTCCCCAACGGGACCCAGCCGAATAGCAATCAGCCCCAGCATTTT	CASSFPNGTQPNSNQPQHF
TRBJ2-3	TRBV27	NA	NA	TGTACCAGCAGTTACCAGCCCAGACTTCGGGATACGCAGTATTTT	CTSSYQPRLRDTQYF
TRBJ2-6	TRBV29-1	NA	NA	TGCGGCGTCCGGACAGCTGGGGCCAACGTCCTGACTTTC	CGVRTAGANVLTF
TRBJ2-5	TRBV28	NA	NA	TGTGCCAGCAGTTCCGGATGGGGGCGGGAGACCCAGTACTTC	CASSSGWGRETQYF
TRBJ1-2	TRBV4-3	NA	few	TGTGCCAGCAGCTTGGAGCGGGGGACCTATGGCTACACCTTC	CASSLERGTYGYTF
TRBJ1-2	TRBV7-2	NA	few	TGTGCCAGCAGCTTTGGTTTAGGGTTTGCTGGCTACACCTTC	CASSFGLGFAGYTF
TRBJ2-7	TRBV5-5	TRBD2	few	TGTGCCAGCAACAAGGCGGGGGATCACGAGCAGTACTTC	CASNKAGDHEQYF
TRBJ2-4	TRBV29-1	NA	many	TGCAGCGTTGACGTAGCCAAAAACATTCAGTACTTC	CSVDVAKNIQYF
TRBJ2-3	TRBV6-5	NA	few	TGTGCCAGCAGTTACAGCCAGGGTTGGGGGGCAACGCAGTATTTT	CASSYSQGWGATQYF
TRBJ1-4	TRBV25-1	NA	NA	TGTGCCAGCAGTGAAGGGGGTCCTAATGAAAAACTGTTTTTT	CASSEGGPNEKLFF
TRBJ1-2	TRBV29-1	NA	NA	TGCAGCGTTGCCGGGTCTAACTATGGCTACACCTTC	CSVAGSNYGYTF
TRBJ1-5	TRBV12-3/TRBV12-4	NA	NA	TGTGCCAGCAGGTCCAGCACAGTCAATCAGCCCCAGCATTTT	CASRSSTVNQPQHF
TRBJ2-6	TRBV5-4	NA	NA	TGTGCCAGCAGCGTTAGTACTGGGGCCAACGTCCTGACTTTC	CASSVSTGANVLTF
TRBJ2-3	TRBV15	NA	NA	TGTGCCACGGCAAATTCAGATACGCAGTATTTT	CATANSDTQYF
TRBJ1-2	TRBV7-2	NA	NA	TGTGCCAGCAGCGACAGGAGTACCCCCTATGGCTACACCTTC	CASSDRSTPYGYTF
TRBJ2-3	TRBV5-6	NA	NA	TGTGCCAGCAGTAAGGTGGCTACGCAGTATTTT	CASSKVATQYF
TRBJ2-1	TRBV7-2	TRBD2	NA	TGTGCCAGCAGCTTAGCGCGGGGTAGCGGGGGGGTCGGGAATGAGCAGTTCTTC	CASSLARGSGGVGNEQFF
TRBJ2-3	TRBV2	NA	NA	TGTGCCAGCAGTGAAGTAAGAGCAGATACGCAGTATTTT	CASSEVRADTQYF
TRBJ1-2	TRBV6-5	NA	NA	TGTGCCAGCAGTCGGGACGGGACTAACTATGGCTACACCTTC	CASSRDGTNYGYTF